This T cell receptor (beta chain) appears in the sequencing data of a study of blood T cell repertoires in COVID-19. Study background: Samples representing acute and convalescent COVID-19 were sourced from the United States, Italy and Spain.

The CDR3 is 14 residues long. The V gene end was trimmed by 8 bases and the J gene end by 7 bases; junction bases not matched to a gene: 11. CDR1 and CDR2 from the germline V gene are SGHNT and YENEEA. Per the original methods: Researchers report that nucleated cell counts were estimated from reference gene primer amplification. Some clones are missing from TCRdb's copy, which holds only in-frame ones; the method was immunoSEQ multiplex PCR. V and J calls and clone size are copied from that table; D and trimming were computed from the DNA. The sample carries more than 75,000 clones, roughly 80% recorded once.

This receptor was obtained from a woman older than 75 with active or convalescent COVID-19. The chain combines TRBV11-3 with TRBJ1-5; 7 bases agree with TRBD1. Sequencing used peripheral blood. CDR3: CASSLRTGGQPQHF. CDR3 nucleotides: TGTGCCAGCTCTCTGAGGACAGGCGGCCAGCCCCAGCATTTT.